The clone carrying this TCR beta chain has just a few counts. Antigen unknown. These data originate in a study of shared clonotypes between healthy human individuals. Turning to the study itself: Each donor had three CD4 naive, three CD4 memory, two CD8 naive and one CD8 memory plate. Study-level findings and limits: Shared clonotypes across all four donors exceeded non-shared ones in generation probability.

Germline V lookup: CDR1 LNHDA, CDR2 SQIVND (reference sequence). V lost 3 bases and J lost 1, with 16 bases in between. The CDR3 runs to 17 residues. Researchers ran the assay at a deep level. The table came from immunoSEQ multiplex PCR; TCRdb's copy has only in-frame clones and leaves some out. Altogether a few million clones are present, approximately 90% being singletons, with the ten largest covering 0.37%. This TCR was recovered from a man between 18 and 29 years old in good health. Some clones in this sample may be carry-over from other donors' samples. J is TRBJ1-5 and V is TRBV19; D may be TRBD1 (5 bases). The specimen was naive CD4+ T cells from PBMCs. Documented subset: CD45RA+ positively selected. DNA of the CDR3: TGTGCCAGTAGTATGGCTCCTCGGGGGTACAGCAATCAGCCCCAGCATTTT. This gives the protein CASSMAPRGYSNQPQHF.